The clone carrying this T cell receptor beta chain was seen once. This sample stems from a study of blood T cell repertoires in COVID-19. J gave up 7 bases and V 0 bases, and 5 bases lay outside the gene matches. This CDR3 has 14 amino acids. The germline CDR1 and CDR2 sequences are MNHEY and SVGEGT. Profiled with immunoSEQ multiplex PCR; TCRdb holds only in-frame clones, not every one. The sample includes 150,000 to 200,000 clones, approximately 80% of them seen just once. The chain combines TRBV6-2 or TRBV6-3 with TRBJ1-2, with 7 bases fitting TRBD1. Sequencing used peripheral blood. This clonotype was sampled from a woman aged 50 to 65 with active or convalescent COVID-19. DNA of the CDR3: TGTGCCAGCAGTTACTCGGAGGGGGCGAGTGGCTACACCTTC. Protein: CASSYSEGASGYTF.